This T cell receptor (beta chain) comes out of a study of cytomegalovirus exposure and HLA in healthy donors. As regards this clone: What it binds is unknown.

Use of 60 Vbeta and 13 Jbeta primers characterized the PCR. Method: immunoSEQ multiplex PCR; TCRdb's copy keeps in-frame clones and lacks some. There are about 110,000 clones in the sample; around 76% occur only once, and roughly 6% lies in the top ten. CDR1 and CDR2 (germline): SGHTA, FQGNSA. Trimming removed 0 bases from V and 7 bases from J, with 18 bases in between. CDR3 length: 16 residues. Study-wide results and limits: TRBV6-2, TRBV6-3 and some other V segments were excluded as indistinguishable. In a later analysis, V- and J-gene trimming of beta chains associated with a DCLRE1C missense variant, replicated independently.

The sequence derives from a woman aged 45-60 years in good health and CMV-seropositive. Sequenced material: PBMCs. The chain carries TRBV7-2 and TRBJ1-1; D possibly corresponds to TRBD1 (5 bases). CDR3 protein: CASSLAPTGGGNEAFF. CDR3 sequence (DNA): TGTGCCAGCAGCTTAGCCCCTACGGGGGGGGGAAATGAAGCTTTCTTT.